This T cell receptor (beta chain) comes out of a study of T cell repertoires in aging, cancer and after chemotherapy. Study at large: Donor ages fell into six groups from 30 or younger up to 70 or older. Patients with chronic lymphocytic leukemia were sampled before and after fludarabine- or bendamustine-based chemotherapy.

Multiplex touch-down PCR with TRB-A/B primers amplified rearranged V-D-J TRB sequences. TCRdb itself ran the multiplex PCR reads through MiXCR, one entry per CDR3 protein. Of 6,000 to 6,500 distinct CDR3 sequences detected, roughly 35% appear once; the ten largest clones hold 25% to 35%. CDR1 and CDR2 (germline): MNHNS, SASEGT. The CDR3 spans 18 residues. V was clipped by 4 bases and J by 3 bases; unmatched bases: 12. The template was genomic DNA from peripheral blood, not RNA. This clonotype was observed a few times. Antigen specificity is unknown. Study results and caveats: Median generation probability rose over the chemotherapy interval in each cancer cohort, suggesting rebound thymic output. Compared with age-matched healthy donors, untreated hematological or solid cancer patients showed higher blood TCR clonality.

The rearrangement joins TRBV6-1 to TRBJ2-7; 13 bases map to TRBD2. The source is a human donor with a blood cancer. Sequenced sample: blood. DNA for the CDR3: TGTGCCAGCAGTGTAAGACTAGCGGGAGGATATTCGTTCTACGAGCAGTACTTC. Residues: CASSVRLAGGYSFYEQYF.